These 25 T cell receptor beta chains came from one sample sequenced in a study of cytomegalovirus exposure and HLA in healthy donors. PCR was performed using 60 Vbeta and 13 Jbeta primers. TCRdb's copy holds only in-frame clones and misses some; the assay was immunoSEQ multiplex PCR. The table records roughly 150,000 clones, 76% of them present only once. Sequencing input: PBMCs. The receptors derive from a male donor in good health and CMV-seronegative.

The chain combines TRBV5-4 with TRBJ2-5, with TRBD1 identical over 7 bases. With V trimmed by 2 bases and J by 6 bases, 4 bases remained unmatched. The CDR3 consists of 13 residues. Germline V gene lookup returns CDR1 SGHNT and CDR2 YYREEE (reference sequence). The CDR3 DNA sequence: TGTGCCAGCAGCTTTGAACAGGGGAAGACCCAGTACTTC. Amino acids: CASSFEQGKTQYF.

This clone was detected a few times. The rearrangement uses TRBV28 and TRBJ1-1, with D possibly TRBD1 on 5 matching bases. V was trimmed by 4 bases and J by 11 bases, leaving 17 bases between them. This CDR3 is built from 13 residues. CDR1 is MDHEN, CDR2 SYDVKM, per germline. In nucleotides, the CDR3 is TGTGCCAGCAGTTCCTCCGGGACTCCCGTCGCTTTCTTT. Translation gives CASSSSGTPVAFF.

This clone occurred a few times. The chain recombines TRBV4-3 with TRBJ2-6, with 12 bases that match TRBD1. Trimming removed 0 bases from V and 3 bases from J; junction bases left unmatched: 3. The CDR3 sequence is 18 residues long. Germline-derived CDR1 and CDR2 are LGHNA and YSLEER. Here the CDR3 reads CASSQEGQGAYGANVLTF. CDR3 sequence (DNA): TGCGCCAGCAGCCAAGAGGGACAGGGGGCTTATGGGGCCAACGTCCTGACTTTC.

The J gene is TRBJ1-1, the V gene TRBV2; D is perhaps TRBD1 (5 bases). This CDR3 comprises 15 residues. The ends were cut back, 4 bases at V and 1 base at J, with 13 bases in the middle. Germline CDR1 SNHLY, CDR2 FYNNEI. The CDR3 bases are TGTGCCAGCAGTGGTCCCGGGACTCCGAACACTGAAGCTTTCTTT. Protein sequence: CASSGPGTPNTEAFF. Using reference TRBV2 and TRBJ1-1 for the parts outside the CDR3, the full variable domain is EPEVTQTPSHQVTQMGQEVILRCVPISNHLYFYWYRQILGQKVEFLVSFYNNEISEKSEIFDDQFSVERPDGSNFTLKIRSTKLEDSAMYFCASSGPGTPNTEAFFGQGTRLTVV.

This clone occurred a few times. The gene calls are TRBV5-8 and TRBJ1-5, with D perhaps matching TRBD1 (6 bases). Germline-derived CDR1 and CDR2 are SGHTS and YDEGEE. The CDR3 loop spans 15 amino acids. V was clipped by 2 bases and J by 0 bases, with 9 bases between them. The CDR3 region is CASSLRGYSNQPQHF. Here the CDR3 DNA reads TGTGCCAGCAGCTTAAGGGGGTATAGCAATCAGCCCCAGCATTTT.

The V call is TRBV7-9, the J call TRBJ2-1, with 9 positions matching TRBD2. CDR3 length: 16 amino acids. Unmatched junction bases numbered 8, after V lost 2 bases and J lost 6 bases. Germline V lookup: CDR1 SEHNR, CDR2 FQNEAQ (reference sequence). The CDR3 sequence: CASSLPPGSGSNEQFF. CDR3 DNA: TGTGCCAGCAGCTTACCCCCGGGTAGCGGGAGCAATGAGCAGTTCTTC.

This clone came up a few times. This chain connects TRBV5-4 to TRBJ1-3; TRBD1 matches 10 bases. Germline-derived CDR1 and CDR2 are SGHNT and YYREEE (reference sequence). This CDR3 comprises 15 residues. Unmatched junction bases numbered 2, after V lost 3 bases and J lost 2 bases. The CDR3 region has the DNA TGTGCCAGCAGCTCCGGGACAGGGGCTGGAAACACCATATATTTT. This translates into CASSSGTGAGNTIYF.

V usage is TRBV4-1 and J usage is TRBJ1-5; 10 bases align to TRBD1. Germline V gene lookup returns CDR1 MGHRA and CDR2 YSYEKL. Losses at the gene ends were 4 bases for V and 4 bases for J; bases not matched to a gene: 4. This CDR3 is built from 15 residues. The CDR3, as DNA: TGCGCCAGCAGCCCGACAGGGGGCCCAAATCAGCCCCAGCATTTT. This codes for CASSPTGGPNQPQHF.

This chain's CDR3 is CASSSQGLKVDTQYF. The CDR3 DNA is TGTGCCAGCAGCTCCCAGGGGCTGAAAGTAGATACGCAGTATTTT. The chain has TRBV7-9 and TRBJ2-3, with D perhaps matching TRBD1 (6 bases). The CDR3 length is 15 residues. V lost 4 bases and J 5 bases, leaving 16 bases between the germline ends. Germline-derived CDR1 and CDR2 are SEHNR and FQNEAQ (reference sequence).

This sequence joins TRBV28 and TRBJ2-6; no firm D call. V lost 6 bases, J lost 0 bases, and 12 bases lay in between. The CDR3 consists of 16 residues. Germline CDR1 MDHEN, CDR2 SYDVKM. The CDR3 here is CASSPRRVSGANVLTF. CDR3 in DNA: TGTGCCAGCAGCCCTCGAAGAGTCTCTGGGGCCAACGTCCTGACTTTC.

This chain connects TRBV6-6 to TRBJ2-1; no clear D gene. V lost 8 bases to trimming and J lost 7 bases, with 21 bases between them. The CDR3 sequence is 15 residues long. Germline loops: CDR1 MNHNY, CDR2 SVGAGI (reference sequence). CDR3 nucleotides: TGTGCCAGCTCGAACCCGTCGCACCCACTAAATGAGCAGTTCTTC. Protein: CASSNPSHPLNEQFF.

The chain combines TRBV28 with TRBJ1-4; 7 bases match TRBD1. The V gene's germline CDR1 is MDHEN and CDR2 SYDVKM. After removal of 4 bases from V and 8 bases from J, the junction contained 4 bases not matched to a gene. There are 13 residues in the CDR3. CDR3 region: CASSSGGVEKLFF. CDR3 nucleotide sequence: TGTGCCAGCAGTTCAGGGGGTGTGGAAAAACTGTTTTTT.

V gene TRBV7-3 combines with J gene TRBJ2-2; 7 bases agree with TRBD1. Trimming cost V 2 bases and J 0 bases; bases outside gene matches: 15. Germline CDR1 SGHTA, CDR2 FQGTGA. This CDR3 region has 20 residues. CDR3 sequence (DNA): TGTGCCAGCAGCTTACTTCCGGGACAGCAACGATTCGCGAACACCGGGGAGCTGTTTTTT. This gives the protein CASSLLPGQQRFANTGELFF.

The chain is built from TRBV4-2 and TRBJ2-1; TRBD2 aligns across 8 bases. Germline V gene sequence: CDR1 LGHNA, CDR2 YNFKEQ. V was pared by 3 bases and J by 4 bases, with 8 bases of the junction left unmatched. The CDR3 covers 16 residues. CDR3 amino acids: CASSHPQAGGYNEQFF. CDR3 nucleotide sequence: TGTGCCAGCAGCCACCCCCAGGCGGGGGGATACAATGAGCAGTTCTTC.

The gene calls are TRBV7-2 and TRBJ2-1, with 10 nucleotides matching TRBD2. V dropped 0 bases and J dropped 3; count of bases not matched to a gene: 2. Per germline, CDR1 SGHTA and CDR2 FQGNSA. The CDR3 has 16 amino acids. Here the CDR3 reads CASSLAVAGGYNEQFF. CDR3 DNA sequence: TGTGCCAGCAGCTTAGCGGTAGCGGGGGGCTACAATGAGCAGTTCTTC. Full variable domain (remainder filled in from reference TRBV7-2 and TRBJ2-1): GAGVSQSPSNKVTEKGKDVELRCDPISGHTALYWYRQSLGQGLEFLIYFQGNSAPDKSGLPSDRFSAERTGGSVSTLTIQRTQQEDSAVYLCASSLAVAGGYNEQFFGPGTRLTVL.

The chain links TRBV11-3 to TRBJ2-3; 7 nucleotides align to TRBD2. The germline V gene encodes CDR1 SGHNT and CDR2 YENEEA. J was trimmed by 5 bases and V by 1 base; bases with no gene match: 9. This CDR3 contains 16 residues. The CDR3 here is CASSLGRGGVGDTQYF. The CDR3 DNA reads as TGTGCCAGCAGCTTAGGTCGGGGAGGGGTGGGAGATACGCAGTATTTT.

The chain recombines TRBV28 with TRBJ2-2, with D maybe TRBD2 (5 bases). V lost 5 bases and J 3 bases, leaving 16 bases between the germline ends. The CDR3 length is 16 residues. Germline assignment: CDR1 MDHEN and CDR2 SYDVKM. DNA for the CDR3: TGTGCCAGCAGTCGCGAACGGACTTATGACACCGGGGAGCTGTTTTTT. It encodes CASSRERTYDTGELFF.

The chain uses TRBV5-6 and TRBJ2-1; D perhaps matches TRBD2 (5 bases). From germline, CDR1 is SGHDT and CDR2 YYEEEE. This CDR3 has 13 residues. The V end lost 0 bases, the J end lost 7 bases, and 8 bases lay between the germline ends. The CDR3 DNA is TGTGCCAGCAGCTTGGATGGGGAGAATGAGCAGTTCTTC. Its protein product is CASSLDGENEQFF.

The V gene is TRBV28, the J gene TRBJ1-1, with D hard to call. Trimming removed 4 bases at V and 0 bases at J, with 21 bases between. The CDR3 runs 18 residues. Germline CDR1 MDHEN, CDR2 SYDVKM. CDR3 coding DNA: TGTGCCAGCAGTTCTCCTCCTGATCCGGGTCCCATGAACACTGAAGCTTTCTTT. This sequence encodes CASSSPPDPGPMNTEAFF.

This chain joins TRBV7-2 and TRBJ2-1, with TRBD2 matching over 12 bases. With 7 bases clipped from V and 7 bases from J, the junction kept 5 bases outside the gene matches. The germline gives CDR1 SGHTA, CDR2 FQGNSA. CDR3 length: 14 amino acids. CDR3 sequence: CASNLAGGLNEQFF. The CDR3 nucleotides read TGTGCCAGCAACCTAGCGGGGGGGCTGAATGAGCAGTTCTTC.

V usage is TRBV28 and J usage is TRBJ1-4; 8 nucleotides line up with TRBD1. V lost 5 bases, J lost 3 bases, and 8 bases stayed unmatched. Per germline, CDR1 MDHEN and CDR2 SYDVKM. The CDR3 contains 16 residues. CDR3 in DNA: TGTGCCAGCAGTCCAACGACAGGGGCCGCTAATGAAAAACTGTTTTTT. Encoded protein: CASSPTTGAANEKLFF.

The chain employs TRBV5-1 and TRBJ1-6; tentative D call: TRBD1 (5 bases). The CDR3 has 19 amino acids. Germline CDR1 SGHRS, CDR2 YFSETQ. Between the trimmed V and J ends, which lost 6 bases and 0 bases, there was a span of 22 bases. The CDR3: CASTSPMGGSSSYNSPLHF. DNA for the CDR3: TGCGCCAGCACCAGTCCGATGGGGGGATCGAGCTCCTATAATTCACCCCTCCACTTT.

This chain joins TRBV15 and TRBJ1-6; D is ambiguous. This CDR3 comprises 13 residues. The V end lost 3 bases, the J end lost 7 bases, and 7 bases lay between the germline ends. Germline CDR1 LNHNV, CDR2 YYDKDF (reference sequence). This chain's CDR3 is CATSSSTNSPLHF. The CDR3 nucleotides read TGTGCCACCAGCAGCTCTACCAATTCACCCCTCCACTTT.

This clone appeared once. This chain uses TRBV19 with TRBJ1-5; D ambiguous. Trimming shortened V by 4 bases and J by 6 bases, and 13 bases separated the two germline ends. The CDR3 spans 14 residues. Germline assignment: CDR1 LNHDA and CDR2 SQIVND (reference sequence). The CDR3 bases are TGTGCCAGTAGTAGGGCAGTGACCCCTCAGCCCCAGCATTTT. Encoded protein: CASSRAVTPQPQHF.

The V gene is TRBV2, the J gene TRBJ2-7; D uncertain. This CDR3 comprises 11 residues. V dropped 3 bases and J dropped 3 bases, with 3 bases sitting between them. Germline CDR1 SNHLY, CDR2 FYNNEI. The CDR3 loop is CASSDHYEQYF. Here the CDR3 DNA reads TGTGCCAGCAGTGACCACTACGAGCAGTACTTC.